Listed here are 8 T cell receptor beta chains from one sample, sequenced in a study of T cell responses to AZD1222 COVID-19 vaccine. Using immunoSEQ multiplex PCR, the repertoire was profiled, and TCRdb retains in-frame clones only, with some absent. The sample includes around 150,000 clones, about nine tenths seen only once; the top ten take around 1.3%. The sample here was peripheral blood, taken 28 days after the second AZD1222 dose. Receptor source: an adult who received the AZD1222 COVID-19 vaccine.

The genes are TRBV19 and TRBJ2-7; a possible D gene is TRBD2 (6 bases). The CDR3 extends over 15 amino acids. Germline CDR1 is LNHDA and CDR2 is SQIVND (reference sequence). Trimming cost V 4 bases and J 4 bases, with 17 bases left between them. The CDR3 spells CASSRERASVYEQYF. CDR3 coding DNA: TGTGCCAGTAGTAGGGAGCGGGCGTCCGTTTACGAGCAGTACTTC.

The chain couples TRBV7-2 to TRBJ1-1; no reliable D call. Trimming pared 5 bases from V and 6 bases from J, leaving 16 bases between. The CDR3 covers 14 residues. Germline loops: CDR1 SGHTA, CDR2 FQGNSA. CDR3 bases: TGTGCCAGCAGCCTAGAGGTAGGGTCTCCTGAAGCTTTCTTT. Translating it yields CASSLEVGSPEAFF.

The chain links TRBV2 to TRBJ2-5; the match to TRBD2 covers 7 bases. Germline CDR1 SNHLY, CDR2 FYNNEI. Trimming took 6 bases from V and 4 from J; bases not matched to a gene: 5. The CDR3 runs 13 residues. The CDR3: CASRPPGGETQYF. For the CDR3, the DNA is TGTGCCAGCAGACCCCCGGGGGGAGAGACCCAGTACTTC. The whole variable domain, filled in from reference TRBV2 and TRBJ2-5, reads EPEVTQTPSHQVTQMGQEVILRCVPISNHLYFYWYRQILGQKVEFLVSFYNNEISEKSEIFDDQFSVERPDGSNFTLKIRSTKLEDSAMYFCASRPPGGETQYFGPGTRLLVL.

This chain uses TRBV7-8 with TRBJ1-2; D unclear. V lost 7 bases to trimming and J lost 7 bases, with 10 bases between them. There are 11 residues in the CDR3. The V gene's germline CDR1 is SGHVS and CDR2 FQNEAQ. The CDR3 sequence: CASTPVVGYTF. The CDR3 region has the DNA TGTGCCAGCACCCCCGTCGTTGGCTACACCTTC.

This chain uses TRBV19 with TRBJ2-2; the D is unclear. CDR3 size: 16 residues. Per the germline V gene, CDR1 is LNHDA and CDR2 is SQIVND (reference sequence). The V end lost 6 bases, the J end lost 0 bases, and 14 bases lay between the germline ends. CDR3 amino acids: CASSSRTAANTGELFF. In nucleotides, the CDR3 is TGTGCCAGTAGCTCTCGGACGGCCGCGAACACCGGGGAGCTGTTTTTT.

The chain joins TRBV4-2 to TRBJ2-7; TRBD1 or TRBD2 may be the D gene (6 bases each). The length of the CDR3 is 17 residues. The V gene's germline CDR1 is LGHNA and CDR2 YNFKEQ. V lost 4 bases, J lost 4 bases, and 23 bases lay in between. CDR3 sequence (DNA): TGTGCCAGCAGCCCGATGGGGGGTCCGGGACAAGGTTACGAGCAGTACTTC. It translates to CASSPMGGPGQGYEQYF.

This chain connects TRBV7-9 to TRBJ1-1; 10 bases match TRBD1. The CDR3 is 14 residues long. The germline V gene has CDR1 SEHNR and CDR2 FQNEAQ (reference sequence). Germline trimming cut 2 bases from V and 10 bases from J; bases unmatched to any gene: 7. CDR3 loop: CASSLSPWTGGAFF. CDR3 sequence (DNA): TGTGCCAGCAGCTTATCACCCTGGACAGGGGGAGCTTTCTTT.

V usage is TRBV9 and J usage is TRBJ1-1, with 7 bases fitting TRBD1. The junction had 6 bases not matched to a gene; V was cut back by 3 bases and J by 4 bases. Looked up from germline, CDR1 is SGDLS and CDR2 is YYNGEE. The CDR3 has 14 amino acids. This CDR3 reads CASSGWDSSTEAFF. In DNA form, the CDR3 reads TGTGCCAGCAGCGGATGGGACAGCAGCACTGAAGCTTTCTTT.